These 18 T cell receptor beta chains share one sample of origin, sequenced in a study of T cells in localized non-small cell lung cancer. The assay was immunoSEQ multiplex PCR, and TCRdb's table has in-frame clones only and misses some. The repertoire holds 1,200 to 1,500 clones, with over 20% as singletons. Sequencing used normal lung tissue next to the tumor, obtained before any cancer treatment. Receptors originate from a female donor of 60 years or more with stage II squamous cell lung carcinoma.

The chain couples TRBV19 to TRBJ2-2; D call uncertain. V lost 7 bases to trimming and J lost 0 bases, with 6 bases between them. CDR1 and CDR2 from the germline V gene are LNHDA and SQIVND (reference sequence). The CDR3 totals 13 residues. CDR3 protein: CASTNPNTGELFF. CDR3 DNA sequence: TGTGCCAGTACAAACCCGAACACCGGGGAGCTGTTTTTT.

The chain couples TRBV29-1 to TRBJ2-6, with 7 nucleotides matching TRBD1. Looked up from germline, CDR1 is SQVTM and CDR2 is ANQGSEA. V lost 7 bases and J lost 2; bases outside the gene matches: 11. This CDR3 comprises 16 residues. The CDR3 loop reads CSALTGYIAGANVLTF. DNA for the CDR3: TGCAGCGCTCTGACAGGGTACATTGCTGGGGCCAACGTCCTGACTTTC.

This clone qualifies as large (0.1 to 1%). The CDR3 sequence: CASSLGQGLGAFF. The DNA of the CDR3 is TGTGCCAGCAGCTTAGGACAGGGCCTAGGTGCTTTCTTT. The chain combines TRBV7-2 with TRBJ1-1; 7 bases agree with TRBD1. Germline CDR1 reads SGHTA; CDR2 reads FQGNSA. This CDR3 has 13 residues. V trimming: 1 base; J trimming: 11 bases; junction bases outside the gene matches: 7.

CDR3 protein: CASSQAPIGYGYTF. DNA for the CDR3: TGCGCCAGCAGCCAAGCACCGATTGGGTATGGCTACACCTTC. The chain recombines TRBV4-1 with TRBJ1-2; D is unresolved. Trimming shortened V by 1 base and J by 5 bases, and 11 bases separated the two germline ends. The CDR3 length is 14 residues. Per the germline V gene, CDR1 is MGHRA and CDR2 is YSYEKL.

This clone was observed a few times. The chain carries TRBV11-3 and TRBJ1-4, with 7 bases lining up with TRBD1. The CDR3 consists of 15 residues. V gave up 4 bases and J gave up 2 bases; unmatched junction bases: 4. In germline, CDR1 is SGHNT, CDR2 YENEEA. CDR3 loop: CASSSAGGTNEKLFF. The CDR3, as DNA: TGTGCCAGCAGCTCGGCAGGGGGGACTAATGAAAAACTGTTTTTT.

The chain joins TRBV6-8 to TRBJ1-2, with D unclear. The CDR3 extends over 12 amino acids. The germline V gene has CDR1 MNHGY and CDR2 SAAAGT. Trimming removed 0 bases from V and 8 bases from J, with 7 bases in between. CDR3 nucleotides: TGTGCCAGCAGTTACTCGTCCGAGGGCTACACCTTC. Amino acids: CASSYSSEGYTF.

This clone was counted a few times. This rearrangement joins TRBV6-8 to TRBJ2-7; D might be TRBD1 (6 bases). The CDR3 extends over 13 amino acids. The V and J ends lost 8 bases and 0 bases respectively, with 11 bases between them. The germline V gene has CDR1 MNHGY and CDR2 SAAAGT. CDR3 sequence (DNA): TGTGCCAGCCGACAGGTTAACTCCTACGAGCAGTACTTC. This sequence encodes CASRQVNSYEQYF.

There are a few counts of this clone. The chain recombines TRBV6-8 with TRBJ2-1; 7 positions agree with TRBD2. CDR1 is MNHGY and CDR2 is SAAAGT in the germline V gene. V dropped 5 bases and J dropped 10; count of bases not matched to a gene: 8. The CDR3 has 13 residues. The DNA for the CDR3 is TGTGCCAGCAGTGAGACTAGCCAGTCAGAGCAGTTCTTC. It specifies CASSETSQSEQFF.

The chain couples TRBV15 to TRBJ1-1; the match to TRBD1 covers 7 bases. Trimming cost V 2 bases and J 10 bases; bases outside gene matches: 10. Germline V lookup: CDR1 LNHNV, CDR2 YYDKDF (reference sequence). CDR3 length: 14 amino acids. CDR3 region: CATSRHKTGVRAFF. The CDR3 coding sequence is TGTGCCACCAGCAGACACAAAACAGGGGTTCGAGCTTTCTTT.

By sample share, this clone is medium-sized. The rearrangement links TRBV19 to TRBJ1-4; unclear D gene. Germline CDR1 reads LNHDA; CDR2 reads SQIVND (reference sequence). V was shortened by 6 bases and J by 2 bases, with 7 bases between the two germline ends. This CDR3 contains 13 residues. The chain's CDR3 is CASSYGTNEKLFF. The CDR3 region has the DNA TGTGCCAGTAGCTATGGGACTAATGAAAAACTGTTTTTT.

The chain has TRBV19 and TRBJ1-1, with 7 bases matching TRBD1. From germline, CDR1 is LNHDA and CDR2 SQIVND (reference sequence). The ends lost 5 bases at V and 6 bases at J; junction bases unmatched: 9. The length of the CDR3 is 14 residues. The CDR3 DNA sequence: TGTGCCAGTAGTTCCGGGCCCCAGGGGGCTGAAGCTTTCTTT. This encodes CASSSGPQGAEAFF.

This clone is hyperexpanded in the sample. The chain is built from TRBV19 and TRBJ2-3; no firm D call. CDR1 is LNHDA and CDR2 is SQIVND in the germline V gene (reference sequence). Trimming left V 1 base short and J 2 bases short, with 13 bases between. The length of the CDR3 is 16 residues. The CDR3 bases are TGTGCCAGTAGTATAGGGGATTCACAGTTCACAGATACGCAGTATTTT. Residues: CASSIGDSQFTDTQYF.

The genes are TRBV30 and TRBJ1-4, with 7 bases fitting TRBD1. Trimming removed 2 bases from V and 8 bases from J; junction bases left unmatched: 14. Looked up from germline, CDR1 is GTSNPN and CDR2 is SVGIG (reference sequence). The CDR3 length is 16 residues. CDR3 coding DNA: TGTGCCTGGAGTCCTACCCGGGACAGCATCGGAGAAAAACTGTTTTTT. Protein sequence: CAWSPTRDSIGEKLFF.

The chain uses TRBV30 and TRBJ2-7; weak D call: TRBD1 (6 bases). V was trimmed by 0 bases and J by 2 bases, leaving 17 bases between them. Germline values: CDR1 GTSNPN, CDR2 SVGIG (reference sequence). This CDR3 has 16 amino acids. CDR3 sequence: CAWSVNRGAGAYEQYF. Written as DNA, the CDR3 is TGTGCCTGGAGTGTAAATCGTGGGGCAGGGGCCTACGAGCAGTACTTC.

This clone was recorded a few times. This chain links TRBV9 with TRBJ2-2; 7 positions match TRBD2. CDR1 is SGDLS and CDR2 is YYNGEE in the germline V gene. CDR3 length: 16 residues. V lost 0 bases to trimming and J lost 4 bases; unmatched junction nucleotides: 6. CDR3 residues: CASSVGVGGSTGELFF. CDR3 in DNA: TGTGCCAGCAGCGTAGGGGTGGGAGGGTCCACCGGGGAGCTGTTTTTT.

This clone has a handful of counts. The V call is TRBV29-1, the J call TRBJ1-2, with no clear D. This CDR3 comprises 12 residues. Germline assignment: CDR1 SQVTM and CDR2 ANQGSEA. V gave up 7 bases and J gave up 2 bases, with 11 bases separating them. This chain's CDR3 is CSAHDLNYGYTF. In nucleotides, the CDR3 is TGCAGCGCACACGACCTGAACTATGGCTACACCTTC.

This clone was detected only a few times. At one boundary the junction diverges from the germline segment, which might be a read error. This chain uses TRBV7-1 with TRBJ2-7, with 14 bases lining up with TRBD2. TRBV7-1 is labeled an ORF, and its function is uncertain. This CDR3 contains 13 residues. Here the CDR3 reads CASSWTGTSGSLF. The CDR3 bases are TGTGCCAGCAGCTGGACCGGGACTAGCGGGAGTCTCTTC.

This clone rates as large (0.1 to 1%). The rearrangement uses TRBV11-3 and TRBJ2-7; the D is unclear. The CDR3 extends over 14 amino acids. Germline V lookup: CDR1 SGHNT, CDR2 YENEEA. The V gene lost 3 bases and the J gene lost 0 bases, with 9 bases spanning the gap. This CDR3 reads CASSLEVTSYEQYF. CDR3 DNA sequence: TGTGCCAGCAGCTTGGAAGTTACCTCCTACGAGCAGTACTTC.